This T cell receptor (beta chain) was documented in a study of T cells in Graves' hyperthyroidism and ophthalmopathy. Of note for this clonotype: The conserved final phenylalanine or tryptophan is absent from the CDR3, which likely points to a read error. Because the CDR3's place on the DNA is in doubt, the DNA is left out and the CDR3 is given as listed by TCRdb.

The CDR3 length equals 11 residues, ends included. Germline values: CDR1 MRHNA, CDR2 SNTAGT. TCR beta CDR3 regions were amplified from RNA. TCR CDR3 regions were first amplified by RT-PCR with HTBI primers. TCRdb itself ran the multiplex PCR reads through MiXCR, one entry per CDR3 protein. The sample lists more than 45,000 distinct CDR3 sequences, around 48% occurring once. The chain recombines TRBV6-4 with TRBJ2-3. The sequence was collected from a young woman with Graves' ophthalmopathy. Specimen: blood. The CDR3 protein is CASSDSNVSVS.